Here is one T cell receptor (beta chain) with its context. As yet, its antigen is unknown. The table came from immunoSEQ multiplex PCR; TCRdb's copy has only in-frame clones and leaves some out. The table includes about 58,000 clones, 70% to 90% detected once. These data belong to a study of OX40 agonist ivuxolimab in advanced cancers. About the study: People who had prior anti-PD-1, anti-PD-L1 or anti-CTLA-4 therapy could take part, and under 45% had some. Study-wide results and caveats: More expanded clones were seen, on average, in CD8+ T cells than in CD4+.

The CDR3 length is 15 residues. The V end was cut by 8 bases, the J end by 0 bases, with 14 bases between. Germline CDR1 and CDR2: LNHDA and SQIVND (reference sequence). The sampling schedule covered blood at baseline, cycle 4 day 1, and cycle 7 day 1. The genes are TRBV19 and TRBJ1-5; the D gene is possibly TRBD1 (5 bases). The sequence derives from an adult with an advanced solid tumor such as melanoma, head and neck, liver or kidney cancer. The sample was CD4+ or CD8+ T cells sorted from blood, taken in a trial of the OX40 agonist ivuxolimab. DNA for the CDR3: TGTGCCAGTGGCAAAGGACAATATAGCAATCAGCCCCAGCATTTT. It codes for CASGKGQYSNQPQHF. Based on the CDR3 plus reference TRBV19 and TRBJ1-5, the full variable domain is DGGITQSPKYLFRKEGQNVTLSCEQNLNHDAMYWYRQDPGQGLRLIYYSQIVNDFQKGDIAEGYSVSREKKESFPLTVTSAQKNPTAFYLCASGKGQYSNQPQHFGDGTRLSIL.